The present T cell receptor (beta chain) was sequenced within a study of shared clonotypes between healthy human individuals. Profiling relied on immunoSEQ multiplex PCR, and the TCRdb table lists in-frame clones only, not all of them. Of a few million clones listed, approximately 90% were seen once; the top ten hold roughly 0.13%. With V trimmed by 0 bases and J by 0 bases, 1 base remained unmatched. Germline CDR1 SGHRS, CDR2 YFSETQ. The CDR3 loop spans 16 amino acids. This clone has only one observation. This chain links TRBV5-1 with TRBJ2-2; 8 bases map to TRBD2. The TCR originated in a young man in good health. Sequencing was done on a sample of naive CD4+ T cells sorted from blood. Regarding subset: CD45RA+ positively selected. The CDR3 DNA reads TGCGCCAGCAGCTTGGGCGGGGGGCCGAACACCGGGGAGCTGTTTTTT. This encodes CASSLGGGPNTGELFF.